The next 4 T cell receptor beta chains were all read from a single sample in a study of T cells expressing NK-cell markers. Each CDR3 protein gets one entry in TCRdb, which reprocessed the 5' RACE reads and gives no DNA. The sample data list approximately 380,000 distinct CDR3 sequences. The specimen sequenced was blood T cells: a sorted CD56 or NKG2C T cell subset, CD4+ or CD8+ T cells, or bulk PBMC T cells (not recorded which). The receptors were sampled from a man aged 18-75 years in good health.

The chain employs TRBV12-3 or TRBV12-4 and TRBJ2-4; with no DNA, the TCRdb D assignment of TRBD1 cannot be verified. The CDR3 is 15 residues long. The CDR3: CASSLGGVGKNIQYF.

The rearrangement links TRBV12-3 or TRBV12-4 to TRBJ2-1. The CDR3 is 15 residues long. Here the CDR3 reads CASSLHSSSYNEQFF.

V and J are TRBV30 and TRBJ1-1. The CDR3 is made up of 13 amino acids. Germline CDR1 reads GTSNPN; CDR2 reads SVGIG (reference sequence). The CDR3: CAWRRAVVTEAFF.

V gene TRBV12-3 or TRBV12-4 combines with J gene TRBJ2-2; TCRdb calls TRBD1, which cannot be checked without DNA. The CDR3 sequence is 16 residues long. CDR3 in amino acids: CASSPSGTGEVGELFF.